This TCR beta chain was observed in a study of cytomegalovirus exposure and HLA in healthy donors. Per germline, CDR1 SGHNT and CDR2 YYREEE (reference sequence). V shed 0 bases and J 6 bases; nucleotides not matched to a gene: 6. This CDR3 contains 16 residues. Primers: 60 Vbeta forward and 13 Jbeta reverse. Clones were read by immunoSEQ multiplex PCR, and TCRdb kept only the in-frame ones, dropping some. The repertoire table contains around 100,000 clones. The genes are TRBV5-4 and TRBJ2-1; 10 nucleotides line up with TRBD2. The sequence came from a man aged 40-49 years in good health and CMV-seropositive. Sequenced material: PBMCs. CDR3 in DNA: TGTGCCAGCAGCTTGGTTGCTAGCGGGAGATCCAATGAGCAGTTCTTC. This encodes CASSLVASGRSNEQFF.